The count of the clone carrying this T cell receptor beta chain is one. The antigen is unknown. This record belongs to a study of Ad26.COV2.S vaccination and SARS-CoV-2 variants. Study findings and constraints: Vaccinees showed greater spike-specific TCR breadth than placebo recipients. Vaccine and placebo groups showed comparable non-spike TCR breadth. Breadth and depth estimates from TCRs may understate total T cell responses.

Clones were sequenced by immunoSEQ multiplex PCR, and TCRdb holds only the in-frame ones, with some missing. The table lists about 97,000 clones, around 81% of them singletons, with 17% in the top ten. The V gene lost 1 base and the J gene lost 6 bases, with 7 bases spanning the gap. There are 13 residues in the CDR3. In germline, CDR1 is SGHNT, CDR2 YYREEE (reference sequence). The TCR sequence derives from a human donor who had recovered from COVID-19. The input for sequencing was peripheral blood, taken after recovery from COVID-19. J is TRBJ2-2 and V is TRBV5-4; no firm D call. CDR3 protein: CASSLFGAGELFF. DNA of the CDR3: TGTGCCAGCAGCTTGTTTGGGGCCGGGGAGCTGTTTTTT.